Listed below are T cell receptor beta chains from one sample, sequenced in a study of OX40 agonist ivuxolimab in advanced cancers. Produced via immunoSEQ multiplex PCR; TCRdb's table is partial and in-frame only. The sample contains some 50,000 clones, around 79% of which appear only once. Here the sequenced sample was CD4+ or CD8+ T cells sorted from blood, taken in a trial of the OX40 agonist ivuxolimab. The source is an adult with an advanced solid tumor such as melanoma, head and neck, liver or kidney cancer. CDR3s include the opening cysteine and the closing phenylalanine or tryptophan. The D gene is left open where the match is weak. Clone size is shown for a subset of rows, as once, few, many or a class of expanded clone.

clone_size j_call v_call d_call cdr3_aa cdr3_nt
. TRBJ1-1 TRBV28 . CASSPYPGHPEAFF TGTGCCAGCAGTCCGTACCCGGGACATCCTGAAGCTTTCTTT
. TRBJ1-1 TRBV5-6 . CASSLVSASMNTEAFF TGTGCCAGCAGCTTGGTCTCGGCATCTATGAACACTGAAGCTTTCTTT
. TRBJ2-1 TRBV6-6 . CASSYSNEQFF TGTGCCAGCAGTTACTCGAATGAGCAGTTCTTC
. TRBJ1-5 TRBV7-9 . CASSLQGGPQHF TGTGCCAGCAGCCTCCAGGGAGGGCCCCAGCATTTT
few TRBJ1-4 TRBV6-5 TRBD1 CASSRTGPNEKLFF TGTGCCAGCAGTAGGACAGGGCCAAATGAAAAACTGTTTTTT
. TRBJ1-2 TRBV29-1 . CSVGPNYGYTF TGCAGCGTTGGGCCGAACTATGGCTACACCTTC
. TRBJ1-2 TRBV15 . CATSRDFDGYTF TGTGCCACCAGCAGAGACTTTGATGGCTACACCTTC
. TRBJ1-1 TRBV5-6 TRBD1 CASRALTGAGNTEAFF TGTGCCAGCAGGGCCCTGACAGGGGCGGGGAACACTGAAGCTTTCTTT
. TRBJ2-1 TRBV2 . CASSIPLPPEQFF TGTGCCAGCAGCATTCCTCTACCCCCTGAGCAGTTCTTC
few TRBJ2-7 TRBV5-4 . CASSLGSSYEQYF TGTGCCAGCAGCTTGGGGAGCTCCTACGAGCAGTACTTC
. TRBJ2-7 TRBV9 TRBD2 CASSVATSGRTNSYEQYF TGTGCCAGCAGCGTAGCGACTAGCGGGAGGACAAACTCCTACGAGCAGTACTTC
. TRBJ2-5 TRBV7-2 . CASSNRGGKETQYF TGTGCCAGCAGCAACAGGGGAGGGAAAGAGACCCAGTACTTC
few TRBJ2-3 TRBV11-2 TRBD1 CASSLIQTGIADTQYF TGTGCCAGCAGCCTAATCCAGACAGGGATAGCAGATACGCAGTATTTT
. TRBJ1-5 TRBV4-2 TRBD1 CASSQETQGYSNQPQHF TGTGCCAGCAGCCAAGAAACACAGGGGTATAGCAATCAGCCCCAGCATTTT
. TRBJ2-5 TRBV30 . CAWSVNSQETQYF TGTGCCTGGAGTGTAAATTCCCAAGAGACCCAGTACTTC
. TRBJ2-5 TRBV2 . CASNPDTPPYF TGTGCCAGCAACCCCGATACCCCCCCGTACTTC
. TRBJ2-2 TRBV10-2 . CASYLATGELFF TGCGCCAGCTACCTGGCCACCGGGGAGCTGTTTTTT
. TRBJ2-7 TRBV7-6 . CASSQVGSYEQYF TGTGCCAGCAGCCAAGTAGGGTCCTACGAGCAGTACTTC
. TRBJ1-3 TRBV6-5 . CASSYVTGSGNTIYF TGTGCCAGCAGTTACGTTACAGGCTCTGGAAACACCATATATTTT
once TRBJ2-7 TRBV29-1 TRBD1 CSVRTGGFYEQYF TGCAGCGTCCGGACAGGGGGCTTCTACGAGCAGTACTTC
. TRBJ2-1 TRBV19 TRBD2 CASSWLAGGRSYNEQFF TGTGCCAGTAGTTGGCTAGCGGGAGGGCGGTCCTACAATGAGCAGTTCTTC
. TRBJ2-7 TRBV4-2 TRBD2 CASSQVAREGLYEQYF TGTGCCAGCAGCCAAGTTGCGCGGGAGGGCCTCTACGAGCAGTACTTC
once TRBJ2-2 TRBV11-2 TRBD2 CASSPGLVSTGELFF TGTGCCAGCAGCCCGGGACTAGTTTCCACCGGGGAGCTGTTTTTT
. TRBJ2-5 TRBV20-1 . CSARNLETQYF TGCAGTGCTAGGAACCTAGAGACCCAGTACTTC
once TRBJ1-1 TRBV5-1 . CASSLSQMGDEAFF TGCGCCAGCAGCTTGTCCCAGATGGGGGATGAAGCTTTCTTT
. TRBJ1-5 TRBV6-9 . CASSYAPTGPQHF TGTGCCAGCAGTTACGCCCCCACTGGGCCCCAGCATTTT
. TRBJ1-1 TRBV7-2 . CASSLNSGLVTEAFF TGTGCCAGCAGCTTAAACTCAGGATTGGTCACTGAAGCTTTCTTT
. TRBJ2-7 TRBV6-1 . CASSEGEWGSYEQYF TGTGCCAGCAGTGAAGGGGAGTGGGGCTCCTACGAGCAGTACTTC
. TRBJ1-1 TRBV12-5 . CASGFDSRWNTEAFF TGTGCTAGTGGTTTCGACTCTCGATGGAACACTGAAGCTTTCTTT
. TRBJ1-5 TRBV5-4 TRBD1 CASSLGPGGARQPQHF TGTGCCAGCAGCTTGGGACCAGGGGGGGCAAGGCAGCCCCAGCATTTT
. TRBJ2-7 TRBV6-1 . CASSEAWISTVITYEQYF TGTGCCAGCAGTGAAGCATGGATCTCAACAGTCATAACCTACGAGCAGTACTTC
few TRBJ2-1 TRBV10-1 . CASSESPRHEQFF TGCGCCAGCAGTGAGTCCCCCCGGCATGAGCAGTTCTTC
. TRBJ2-2 TRBV5-1 TRBD2 CASSSVLREVGGELFF TGCGCTAGCAGCTCTGTGTTGCGGGAGGTCGGCGGGGAGCTGTTTTTT
once TRBJ2-7 TRBV6-5 . CASSYAGGRSYEQYF TGTGCCAGCAGTTACGCAGGGGGGCGCTCCTACGAGCAGTACTTC
few TRBJ1-2 TRBV25-1 . CASTGTDYGYTF TGTGCCAGCACCGGGACGGACTATGGCTACACCTTC
. TRBJ2-7 TRBV2 TRBD1 CASRANRGQQYEQYF TGTGCCAGCAGAGCCAACAGGGGGCAACAGTACGAGCAGTACTTC
. TRBJ2-3 TRBV6-5 . CASSSVRTWTDTQYF TGTGCCAGCAGTTCCGTCCGGACGTGGACAGATACGCAGTATTTT
. TRBJ2-7 TRBV4-2 . CASRGQAYEQYF TGTGCCAGCAGAGGGCAAGCCTACGAGCAGTACTTC
. TRBJ2-7 TRBV7-8 . CASSLAGAGYEQYF TGTGCCAGCAGCTTAGCAGGGGCAGGCTACGAGCAGTACTTC
few TRBJ2-7 TRBV5-1 . CASSFHGRTYEQYF TGCGCCAGCAGCTTCCACGGCAGGACCTACGAGCAGTACTTC
. TRBJ2-3 TRBV4-3 . CASSQEPGPGDTQYF TGCGCCAGCAGCCAAGAGCCCGGGCCCGGAGATACGCAGTATTTT
. TRBJ1-4 TRBV7-2 . CASSLALQALNEKLFF TGTGCCAGCAGCTTAGCGCTCCAGGCGCTTAATGAAAAACTGTTTTTT
once TRBJ2-7 TRBV7-2 . CASSATSGASEQYF TGTGCCAGCAGTGCGACTAGTGGGGCCAGCGAGCAGTACTTC
. TRBJ2-2 TRBV30 . CAWAVGRVNTGELFF TGTGCCTGGGCCGTGGGCAGGGTGAACACCGGGGAGCTGTTTTTT
. TRBJ1-6 TRBV9 TRBD1 CASSAGQENSPLHF TGTGCCAGCAGCGCGGGACAGGAAAATTCACCCCTCCACTTT
. TRBJ1-2 TRBV21-1 . CASSKVRRQGIPNYGYTF TGTGCCAGCAGCAAGGTGCGGCGACAGGGGATCCCTAACTATGGCTACACCTTC
. TRBJ2-7 TRBV29-1 TRBD1 CSVDLDRGPYEQYF TGCAGCGTCGACCTGGACAGGGGACCCTACGAGCAGTACTTC
. TRBJ1-2 TRBV19 TRBD1 CASSPQGFYGYTF TGTGCCAGTAGTCCACAGGGGTTCTATGGCTACACCTTC